This TCR beta chain was identified in a study of T cells in Graves' hyperthyroidism and ophthalmopathy. Across the whole study: Peripheral blood collection took place at initial diagnosis, before any treatment.

Germline trimming cut 6 bases from V and 2 bases from J; bases unmatched to any gene: 2. There are 14 residues in the CDR3. Amplified TCR beta CDR3 regions derived from RNA transcripts. Primed by the HTBI set, a first-round RT-PCR was run on the TCR CDR3. TCRdb reprocessed the multiplex PCR reads with MiXCR, giving one entry per CDR3 protein. The sample lists 400,000 to 600,000 distinct CDR3 sequences; 20% were seen once. Notes on this clonotype: Its target is unknown.

When ophthalmopathy did not progress within 18 months, Graves' hyperthyroidism was considered stable. A patient was excluded if there was uncontrolled infection, other autoimmune disease, pregnancy or lactation. Whole-study findings and limits: Most thyroid clonotypes with frequency above 0.001 were detected in blood.

This receptor was taken from a man in his late teens or twenties with Graves' hyperthyroidism. J is TRBJ2-7 and V is TRBV12-3 or TRBV12-4, with 12 bases matching TRBD2. What was sequenced was blood. CDR3 nucleotides: TGTGCCAGCAGACCTAGCGGGGGGGCCTACGAGCAGTACTTC. Translated, it gives CASRPSGGAYEQYF.